The entry that follows covers one TCR beta chain sequence. Trimming at V came to 1 base and at J to 6 bases, leaving 8 bases not matched to a gene. The CDR3 contains 16 residues. In germline, CDR1 is SGDLS, CDR2 YYNGEE. This sample was taken from a study of blood T cell repertoires in COVID-19. The overall study: Acute and convalescent COVID-19 specimens originated in the United States, Italy and Spain.

Only in-frame clones appear in the TCRdb table, and some are missing; sequencing was by immunoSEQ multiplex PCR. The sample carries some 300,000 clones, 85% to 90% recorded once. Sequenced: PBMCs or T cells enriched from blood (not recorded which). The sequence was obtained from a woman under 40 who had recovered from COVID-19. The rearrangement joins TRBV9 to TRBJ2-7; 12 bases fit TRBD1. Written as DNA, the CDR3 is TGTGCCAGCAGCGTAAACCCGGGACAGGGGGCCGGCGAGCAGTACTTC. It specifies CASSVNPGQGAGEQYF. The variable domain in full, with the rest retrieved from reference TRBV9 and TRBJ2-7, is DSGVTQTPKHLITATGQRVTLRCSPRSGDLSVYWYQQSLDQGLQFLIQYYNGEERAKGNILERFSAQQFPDLHSELNLSSLELGDSALYFCASSVNPGQGAGEQYFGPGTRLTVT.